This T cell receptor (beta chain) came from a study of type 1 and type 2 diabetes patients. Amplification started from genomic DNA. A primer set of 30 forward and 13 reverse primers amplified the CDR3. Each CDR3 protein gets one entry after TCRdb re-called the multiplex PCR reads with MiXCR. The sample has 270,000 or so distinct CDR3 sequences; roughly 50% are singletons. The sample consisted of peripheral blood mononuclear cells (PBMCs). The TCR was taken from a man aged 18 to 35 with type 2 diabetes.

The CDR3 reads CASSESYREPYEQYF. The CDR3 region has the DNA TGCGCCAGCAGTGAGTCCTACAGGGAACCCTACGAGCAGTACTTC. The chain employs TRBV10-1 and TRBJ2-7, with D tentatively TRBD1 (6 bases). V lost 0 bases and J 2 bases, leaving 11 bases between the germline ends. This CDR3 contains 15 residues. Germline V gene data show CDR1 as WNHNN and CDR2 as SYGVQD (reference sequence).